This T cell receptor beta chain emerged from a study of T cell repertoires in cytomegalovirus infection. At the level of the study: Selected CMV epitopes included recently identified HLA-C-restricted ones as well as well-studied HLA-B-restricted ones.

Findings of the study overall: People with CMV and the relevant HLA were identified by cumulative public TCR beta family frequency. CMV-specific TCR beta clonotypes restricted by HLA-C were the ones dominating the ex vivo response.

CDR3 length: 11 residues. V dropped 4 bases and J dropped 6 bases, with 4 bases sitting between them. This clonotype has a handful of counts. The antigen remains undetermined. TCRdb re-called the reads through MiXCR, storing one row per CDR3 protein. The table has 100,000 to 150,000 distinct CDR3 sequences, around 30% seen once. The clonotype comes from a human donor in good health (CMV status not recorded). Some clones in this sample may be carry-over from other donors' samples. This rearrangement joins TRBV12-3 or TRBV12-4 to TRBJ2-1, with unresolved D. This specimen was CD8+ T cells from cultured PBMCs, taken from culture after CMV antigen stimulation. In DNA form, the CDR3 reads TGTGCCAGCAGTTACAGCAATGAGCAGTTCTTC. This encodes CASSYSNEQFF.